The rows below give T cell receptor beta chains drawn from one sample of a study of CD8 T cells in ankylosing spondylitis. TCRdb used MiXCR to reprocess the 5' RACE reads, holding one entry per CDR3 protein. Of 250,000 to 300,000 distinct CDR3 sequences detected, around 18% appear once; the ten largest clones hold less than 9%. The sample comprised blood, either unsorted or a sorted T cell fraction (not recorded which). The receptors here all came from a male donor with ankylosing spondylitis or in good health (not recorded which). Both conserved end residues are part of each CDR3.

v_call	j_call	cdr3_aa
TRBV5-1	TRBJ2-3	CASSLGNREMADTQYF
TRBV5-1	TRBJ1-1	CASSLVVPGKGTEAFF
TRBV11-2	TRBJ2-1	CASSFGGPDNEQFF
TRBV12-3/TRBV12-4	TRBJ2-5	CASSFASGGRETQYF
TRBV5-1	TRBJ2-2	CASSPAQPNTGELFF
TRBV7-6	TRBJ2-5	CASSLDLLETQYF
TRBV20-1	TRBJ2-1	CSALGEGVDEQFF
TRBV7-3	TRBJ2-2	CASSWGQMGTGELFF
TRBV4-2	TRBJ1-5	CASSPRWTGSGQPQHF
TRBV7-2	TRBJ1-5	CASSLVVSGDQPQHF
TRBV12-3/TRBV12-4	TRBJ2-3	CASRARGASTDTQYF
TRBV5-1	TRBJ2-2	CASSILDAVTGELFF
TRBV12-3/TRBV12-4	TRBJ1-6	CASSLGGPLHF
TRBV5-1	TRBJ2-3	CASSLVGSPTDTQYF
TRBV20-1	TRBJ2-3	CSAQSWDTDTQYF
TRBV18	TRBJ1-3	CASSPVQDPSGNTIYF
TRBV20-1	TRBJ1-2	CSARDYRGAVYGYTF
TRBV20-1	TRBJ2-5	CSASPGTSGTQYF
TRBV5-1	TRBJ2-3	CASSSPPDTQYF
TRBV11-1	TRBJ2-2	CASSFSLAGGNTGELFF
TRBV4-2	TRBJ1-6	CASSQDRGGNSPLHF
TRBV12-3/TRBV12-4	TRBJ2-1	CASSLRQGYNEQFF
TRBV6-1	TRBJ2-3	CASIVSGGSTDTQYF
TRBV6-1	TRBJ2-1	CASTGGVGHNEQFF
TRBV5-1	TRBJ2-1	CASSSGGDRAHEQFF
TRBV12-1	TRBJ2-1	CVSSFYPTSGRTSSYNEQFF
TRBV3-1	TRBJ2-5	CASSQDPTQQETQYF